This TCR beta chain was obtained from a study of blood T cell repertoires in COVID-19. Background on the study: Donors in the United States, Italy and Spain gave samples during acute or convalescent COVID-19. The cDNA or gDNA used as material had been derived from T cells, B-cell-depleted T cells, or PBMCs.

Sequencing was performed with immunoSEQ multiplex PCR; in TCRdb, only in-frame clones are kept and a portion is missing. The repertoire holds roughly 400,000 clones, with approximately 90% as singletons. V lost 4 bases, J lost 8 bases, and 12 bases stayed unmatched. The CDR3 spans 16 residues. The V gene's germline CDR1 is SGHRS and CDR2 YFSETQ. The sequenced material came from PBMCs or T cells enriched from blood (not recorded which). This rearrangement joins TRBV5-1 to TRBJ1-2; 12 nucleotides match TRBD1. The sequence was obtained from a woman aged 35 to 49 who had been exposed to COVID-19. The CDR3 spells CASSKTGTGGGRGYTF. The DNA for the CDR3 is TGCGCCAGCAGCAAAACCGGGACAGGGGGCGGAAGGGGCTACACCTTC.